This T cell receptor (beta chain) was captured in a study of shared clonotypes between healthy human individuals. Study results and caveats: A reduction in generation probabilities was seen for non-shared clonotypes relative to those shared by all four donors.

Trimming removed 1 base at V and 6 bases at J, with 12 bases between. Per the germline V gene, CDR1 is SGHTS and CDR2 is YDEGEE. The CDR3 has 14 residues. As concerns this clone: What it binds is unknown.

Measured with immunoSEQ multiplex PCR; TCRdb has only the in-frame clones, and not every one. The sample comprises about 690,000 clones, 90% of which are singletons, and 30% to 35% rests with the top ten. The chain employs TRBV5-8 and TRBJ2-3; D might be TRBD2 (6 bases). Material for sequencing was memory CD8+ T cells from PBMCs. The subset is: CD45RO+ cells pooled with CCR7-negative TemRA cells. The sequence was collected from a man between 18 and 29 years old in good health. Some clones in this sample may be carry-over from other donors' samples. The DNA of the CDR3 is TGTGCCAGCAGCTTGACGGGAGTCTTTGATACGCAGTATTTT. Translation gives CASSLTGVFDTQYF.